Following are 17 T cell receptor beta chains from one sample sequenced in a study of ipilimumab plus nivolumab after autologous stem cell transplantation. The method was immunoSEQ multiplex PCR; TCRdb's version includes in-frame clones alone and lacks a portion of them. The sample contains about 10,000 clones, 60% to 75% of which appear only once. The source material was PBMCs, sampled in a trial of ipilimumab plus nivolumab as post-transplant consolidation. All receptors derive from a female donor with multiple myeloma.

The chain uses TRBV10-3 and TRBJ1-5; 9 bases align to TRBD1. With V trimmed by 4 bases and J by 5 bases, 6 bases remained unmatched. The CDR3 consists of 15 residues. Germline values: CDR1 ENHRY, CDR2 SYGVKD. In DNA, the CDR3 is TGTGCCATCAGTGGTGGGACAGGGACTGATCAGCCCCAGCATTTT. Amino acid sequence: CAISGGTGTDQPQHF.

In this sample, this clone turned up once. This sequence joins TRBV5-1 and TRBJ2-5; D perhaps matches TRBD1 (6 bases). The assigned J gene may be wrong: the sequence end matches TRBJ2-7 better. The CDR3 runs 14 residues. The germline gives CDR1 SGHRS, CDR2 YFSETQ. The CDR3 is CASGRGPSVYEQYF. The CDR3 coding sequence is TGCGCCAGCGGCAGGGGACCCTCGGTCTACGAGCAGTACTTC.

The chain is built from TRBV5-1 and TRBJ2-7; 9 bases map to TRBD2. Germline trimming cut 2 bases from V and 7 bases from J; bases unmatched to any gene: 7. This CDR3 region has 14 residues. Germline CDR1 is SGHRS and CDR2 is YFSETQ. This CDR3 reads CASSFSLAGYEQYF. CDR3 sequence (DNA): TGCGCCAGCAGCTTTAGTCTAGCGGGATATGAGCAGTACTTC. The full variable domain, in which reference TRBV5-1 and TRBJ2-7 provide the parts outside the CDR3, is KAGVTQTPRYLIKTRGQQVTLSCSPISGHRSVSWYQQTPGQGLQFLFEYFSETQRNKGNFPGRFSGRQFSNSRSEMNVSTLELGDSALYLCASSFSLAGYEQYFGPGTRLTVT.

The J gene is TRBJ2-2, the V gene TRBV7-6; 10 positions agree with TRBD2. The CDR3 contains 18 residues. The V and J ends lost 1 base and 5 bases, in that order; junction bases with no gene match: 10. In germline, CDR1 is SGHVS, CDR2 FNYEAQ. The DNA of the CDR3 is TGTGCCAGCAGCTTAGAATCTAGCGGGAGAGGTGGGACCGGGGAGCTGTTTTTT. Protein: CASSLESSGRGGTGELFF.

This sequence joins TRBV9 and TRBJ2-2; D possibly corresponds to TRBD1 (6 bases). This CDR3 region has 15 residues. V was pared by 7 bases and J by 6 bases, with 19 bases between. CDR1 SGDLS and CDR2 YYNGEE come from the germline V gene. In DNA form, the CDR3 reads TGTGCCAGCTCCCCCACCAGGGGTCTGCCCGGGGAGCTGTTTTTT. This codes for CASSPTRGLPGELFF.

The chain joins TRBV7-3 to TRBJ2-7; 11 bases are a match to TRBD2. V was pared by 2 bases and J by 2 bases, with 2 bases of the junction left unmatched. The CDR3 runs to 15 residues. Per germline, CDR1 SGHTA and CDR2 FQGTGA. The CDR3 loop reads CASSLVAGGPYEQYF. CDR3 sequence (DNA): TGTGCCAGCAGCTTAGTAGCGGGAGGGCCCTACGAGCAGTACTTC.

J is TRBJ1-5 and V is TRBV28, with D perhaps matching TRBD1 (5 bases). Trimming left V 7 bases short and J 7 bases short, with 14 bases between. CDR1 is MDHEN and CDR2 is SYDVKM in the germline V gene. The CDR3 sequence is 13 residues long. CDR3 region: CASTLDSYQPQHF. The CDR3 DNA sequence: TGTGCCAGCACCCTAGACAGTTACCAGCCCCAGCATTTT.

This chain connects TRBV10-3 to TRBJ2-5, with 7 bases that match TRBD2. The CDR3 is 15 amino acids. CDR1 and CDR2 from the germline V gene are ENHRY and SYGVKD. Trimming cost V 2 bases and J 5 bases; bases outside gene matches: 8. The DNA of the CDR3 is TGTGCCATCAGTGAGCCTGGACTAGTAGGCGAGACCCAGTACTTC. It encodes CAISEPGLVGETQYF.

The V gene is TRBV5-4, the J gene TRBJ1-4, with TRBD1 matching 8 bases. Unmatched junction bases numbered 8, after V lost 4 bases and J lost 0 bases. Per the germline V gene, CDR1 is SGHNT and CDR2 is YYREEE (reference sequence). The CDR3 is made up of 17 amino acids. This CDR3 reads CASSLTGEGATNEKLFF. CDR3 nucleotide sequence: TGTGCCAGCAGCCTGACAGGGGAAGGCGCAACTAATGAAAAACTGTTTTTT.

The CDR3 DNA sequence: TGCGCCAGCAGCCAAGGACGCGGGGGTGGAAACACCATATATTTT. Amino acid sequence: CASSQGRGGGNTIYF. V gene TRBV4-3 combines with J gene TRBJ1-3, with a tentative D call TRBD1 (5 bases). Germline CDR1 and CDR2: LGHNA and YSLEER. This CDR3 region has 15 residues. V shed 1 base and J shed 3 bases, with 10 bases lying between them.

This chain links TRBV19 with TRBJ1-1, with unresolved D. The CDR3 has 13 residues. Germline CDR1 is LNHDA and CDR2 is SQIVND (reference sequence). The ends were cut back, 6 bases at V and 3 bases at J, with 11 bases in the middle. The DNA of the CDR3 is TGTGCCAGTAGGGCCGACGGTGACACTGAAGCTTTCTTT. Its translation is CASRADGDTEAFF.

V is TRBV7-8 and J is TRBJ1-5, with D unresolved. The V gene lost 0 bases and the J gene lost 9 bases, with 12 bases spanning the gap. The CDR3 length is 14 residues. Looked up from germline, CDR1 is SGHVS and CDR2 is FQNEAQ. The CDR3 nucleotides are TGTGCCAGCAGCTTAGCGAACCCTCCGGGGCCCCAGCATTTT. The encoded protein is CASSLANPPGPQHF.

This clone counts as medium-sized. An end of the junction does not agree with germline; a read error may underlie this. V and J are TRBV30 and TRBJ1-1; D gene unclear. Germline V lookup: CDR1 GTSNPN, CDR2 SVGIG (reference sequence). CDR3 length: 12 residues. CDR3 nucleotides: TGTGCCTGGAGCTGGGTCGGCCGGCGGATGCTCTTT. Translating gives CAWSWVGRRMLF.

This chain links TRBV5-1 with TRBJ2-7; TRBD1 or TRBD2 may be the D gene (6 bases each). CDR3 length: 15 residues. With 2 bases removed from V and 2 bases from J, the gap between germline ends came to 14 bases. CDR1 is SGHRS, CDR2 YFSETQ, per germline. The CDR3 protein is CASSLMGGTTYEQYF. DNA for the CDR3: TGCGCCAGCAGCTTAATGGGGGGCACAACCTACGAGCAGTACTTC.

The chain recombines TRBV7-8 with TRBJ2-3; D gene ambiguous. The CDR3 is 14 residues long. V lost 5 bases and J lost 3, with 12 bases in between. Germline V CDR1 and CDR2: SGHVS, FQNEAQ. The CDR3 protein is CASSTRLTTDTQYF. The CDR3 DNA sequence: TGTGCCAGCAGCACCCGACTGACTACAGATACGCAGTATTTT. Complete variable domain (other parts from reference TRBV7-8 and TRBJ2-3): GAGVSQSPRYKVAKRGQDVALRCDPISGHVSLFWYQQALGQGPEFLTYFQNEAQLDKSGLPSDRFFAERPEGSVSTLKIQRTQQEDSAVYLCASSTRLTTDTQYFGPGTRLTVL.

This clone is medium-sized in the sample. This rearrangement joins TRBV5-4 to TRBJ2-7; 12 nucleotides line up with TRBD2. Unmatched junction bases numbered 6, after V lost 2 bases and J lost 6 bases. This CDR3 region has 15 residues. Germline V gene sequence: CDR1 SGHNT, CDR2 YYREEE (reference sequence). DNA for the CDR3: TGTGCCAGCAGCTTAGACCCGGGACTAGCGGGCGAGCAGTACTTC. It encodes CASSLDPGLAGEQYF.

This clone was detected a few times. The chain couples TRBV28 to TRBJ1-2; 7 bases agree with TRBD1. The ends lost 6 bases at V and 4 bases at J; junction bases unmatched: 8. The CDR3 is made up of 14 amino acids. Germline V gene data show CDR1 as MDHEN and CDR2 as SYDVKM. CDR3 coding DNA: TGTGCCAGCAGGAACCGGGACAGATCCTATGGCTACACCTTC. It yields the protein CASRNRDRSYGYTF.